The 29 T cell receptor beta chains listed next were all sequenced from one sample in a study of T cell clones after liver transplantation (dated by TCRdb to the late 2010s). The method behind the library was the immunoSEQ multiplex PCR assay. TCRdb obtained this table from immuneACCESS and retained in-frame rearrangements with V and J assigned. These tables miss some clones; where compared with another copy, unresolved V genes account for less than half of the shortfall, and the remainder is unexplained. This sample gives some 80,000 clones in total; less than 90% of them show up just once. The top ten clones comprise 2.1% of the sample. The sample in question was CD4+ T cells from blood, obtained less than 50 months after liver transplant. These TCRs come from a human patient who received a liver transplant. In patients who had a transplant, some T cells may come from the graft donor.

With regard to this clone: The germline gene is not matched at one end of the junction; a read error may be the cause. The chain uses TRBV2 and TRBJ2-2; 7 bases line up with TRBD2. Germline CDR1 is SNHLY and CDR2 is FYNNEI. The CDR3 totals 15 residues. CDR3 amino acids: CASQRGRENAGELFF. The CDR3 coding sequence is TGTGCCAGCCAACGAGGGCGGGAGAACGCCGGGGAGCTGTTTTTT. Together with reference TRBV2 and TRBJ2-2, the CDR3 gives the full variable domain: EPEVTQTPSHQVTQMGQEVILRCVPISNHLYFYWYRQILGQKVEFLVSFYNNEISEKSEIFDDQFSVERPDGSNFTLKIRSTKLEDSAMYFCASQRGRENAGELFFGEGSRLTVL.

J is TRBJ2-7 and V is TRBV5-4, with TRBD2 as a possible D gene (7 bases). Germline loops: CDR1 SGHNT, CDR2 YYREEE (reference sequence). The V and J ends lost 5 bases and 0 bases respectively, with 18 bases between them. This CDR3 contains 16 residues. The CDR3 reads CASSTGGGGLSYEQYF. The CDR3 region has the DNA TGTGCCAGCAGTACTGGAGGGGGGGGACTCTCCTACGAGCAGTACTTC.

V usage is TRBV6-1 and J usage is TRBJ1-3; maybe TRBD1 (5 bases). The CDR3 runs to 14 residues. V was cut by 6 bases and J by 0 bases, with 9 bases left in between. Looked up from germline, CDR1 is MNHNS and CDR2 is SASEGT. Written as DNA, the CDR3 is TGTGCCAGCAGCGGGACCGTCTCTGGAAACACCATATATTTT. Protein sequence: CASSGTVSGNTIYF.

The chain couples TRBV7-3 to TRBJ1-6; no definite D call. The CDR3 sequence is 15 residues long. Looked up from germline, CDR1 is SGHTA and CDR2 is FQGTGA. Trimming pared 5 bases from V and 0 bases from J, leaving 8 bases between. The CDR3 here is CASSLQSSYNSPLHF. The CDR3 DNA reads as TGTGCCAGCAGCCTACAGAGCTCCTATAATTCACCCCTCCACTTT.

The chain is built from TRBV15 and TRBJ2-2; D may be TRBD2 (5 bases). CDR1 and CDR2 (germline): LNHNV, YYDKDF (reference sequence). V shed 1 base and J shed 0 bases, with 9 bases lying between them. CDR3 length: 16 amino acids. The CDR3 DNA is TGTGCCACCAGCAGAGTACGGGGAGCGAACACCGGGGAGCTGTTTTTT. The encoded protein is CATSRVRGANTGELFF.

DNA for the CDR3: TGTGCCAGCAGCCTCACAGGGGGGTATGGCTACACCTTC. Its translation: CASSLTGGYGYTF. The chain joins TRBV7-9 to TRBJ1-2, with 8 bases matching TRBD1. The CDR3 sequence is 13 residues long. Germline CDR1 reads SEHNR; CDR2 reads FQNEAQ (reference sequence). The J segment lost 5 bases and the V segment lost 5 bases, leaving 4 bases of the junction unmatched.

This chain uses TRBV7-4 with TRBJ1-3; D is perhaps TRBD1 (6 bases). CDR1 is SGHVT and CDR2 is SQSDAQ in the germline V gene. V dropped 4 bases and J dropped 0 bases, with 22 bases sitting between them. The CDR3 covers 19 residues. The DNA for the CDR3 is TGTGCCAGCAGCTCATCGACTGAAAGGGGGATTAGCTCTGGAAACACCATATATTTT. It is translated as CASSSSTERGISSGNTIYF.

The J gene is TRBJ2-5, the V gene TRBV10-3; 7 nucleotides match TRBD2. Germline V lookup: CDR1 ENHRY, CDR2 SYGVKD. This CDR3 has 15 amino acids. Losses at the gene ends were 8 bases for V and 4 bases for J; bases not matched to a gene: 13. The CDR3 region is CAIGTQRDRRETQYF. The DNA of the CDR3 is TGTGCCATCGGGACCCAGCGGGACCGGCGAGAGACCCAGTACTTC.

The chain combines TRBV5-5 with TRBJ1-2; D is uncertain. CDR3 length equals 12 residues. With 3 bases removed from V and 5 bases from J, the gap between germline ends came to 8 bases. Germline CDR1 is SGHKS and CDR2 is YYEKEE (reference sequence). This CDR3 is CASSSGIYGYTF. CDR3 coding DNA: TGTGCCAGCAGCTCTGGGATTTATGGCTACACCTTC.

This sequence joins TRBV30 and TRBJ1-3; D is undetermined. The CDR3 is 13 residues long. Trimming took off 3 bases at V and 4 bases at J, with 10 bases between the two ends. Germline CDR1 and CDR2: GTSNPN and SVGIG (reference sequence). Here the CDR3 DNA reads TGTGCCTGGAGCCTGGCGTCGGGAAACACCATATATTTT. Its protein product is CAWSLASGNTIYF. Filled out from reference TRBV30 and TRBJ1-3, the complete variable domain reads SQTIHQWPATLVQPVGSPLSLECTVEGTSNPNLYWYRQAAGRGLQLLFYSVGIGQISSEVPQNLSASRPQDRQFILSSKKLLLSDSGFYLCAWSLASGNTIYFGEGSWLTVV.

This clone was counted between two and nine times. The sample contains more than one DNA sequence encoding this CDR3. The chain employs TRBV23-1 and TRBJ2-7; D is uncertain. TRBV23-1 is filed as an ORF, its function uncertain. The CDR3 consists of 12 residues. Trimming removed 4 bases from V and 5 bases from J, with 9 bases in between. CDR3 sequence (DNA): TGCGCCAGCAGTCTATCTCGGGACGAGCAGTACTTC. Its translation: CASSLSRDEQYF.

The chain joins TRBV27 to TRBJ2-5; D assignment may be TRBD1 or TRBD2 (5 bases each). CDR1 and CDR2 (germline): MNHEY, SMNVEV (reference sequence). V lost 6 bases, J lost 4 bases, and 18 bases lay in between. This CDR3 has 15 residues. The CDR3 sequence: CASRYLLGEGETQYF. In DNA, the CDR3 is TGTGCCAGCAGATATCTCTTGGGGGAAGGAGAGACCCAGTACTTC.

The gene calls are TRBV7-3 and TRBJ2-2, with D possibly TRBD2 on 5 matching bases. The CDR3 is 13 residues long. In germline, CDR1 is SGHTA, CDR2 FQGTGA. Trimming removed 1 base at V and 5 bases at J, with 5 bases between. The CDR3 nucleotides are TGTGCCAGCAGCTTAAGGGAGACCGGGGAGCTGTTTTTT. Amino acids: CASSLRETGELFF.

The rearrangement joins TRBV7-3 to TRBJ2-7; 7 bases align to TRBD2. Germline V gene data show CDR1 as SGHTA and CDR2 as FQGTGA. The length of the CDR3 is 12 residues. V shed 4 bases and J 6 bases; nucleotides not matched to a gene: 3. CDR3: CASSSERGEQYF. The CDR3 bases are TGTGCCAGCAGCTCCGAGCGGGGCGAGCAGTACTTC. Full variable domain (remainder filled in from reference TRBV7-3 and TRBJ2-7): GAGVSQTPSNKVTEKGKYVELRCDPISGHTALYWYRQSLGQGPEFLIYFQGTGAADDSGLPNDRFFAVRPEGSVSTLKIQRTERGDSAVYLCASSSERGEQYFGPGTRLTVT.

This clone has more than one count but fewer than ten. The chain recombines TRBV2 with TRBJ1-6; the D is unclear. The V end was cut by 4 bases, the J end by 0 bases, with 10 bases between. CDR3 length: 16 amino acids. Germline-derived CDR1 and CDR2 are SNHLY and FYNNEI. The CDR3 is CASSAEDPSYNSPLHF. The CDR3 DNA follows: TGTGCCAGCAGTGCTGAGGACCCCTCCTATAATTCACCCCTCCACTTT.

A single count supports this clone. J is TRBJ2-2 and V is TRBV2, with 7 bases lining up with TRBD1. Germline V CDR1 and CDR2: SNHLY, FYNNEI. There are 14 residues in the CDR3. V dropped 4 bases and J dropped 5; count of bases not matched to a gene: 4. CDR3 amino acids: CASSVDRATGELFF. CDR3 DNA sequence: TGTGCCAGCAGTGTAGACAGGGCGACCGGGGAGCTGTTTTTT.

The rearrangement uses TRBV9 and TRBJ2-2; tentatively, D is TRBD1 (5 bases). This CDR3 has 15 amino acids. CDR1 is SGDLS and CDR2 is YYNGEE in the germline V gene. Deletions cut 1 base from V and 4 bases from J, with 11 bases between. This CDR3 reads CASSVPGLGTGELFF. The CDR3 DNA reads TGTGCCAGCAGCGTACCAGGGCTCGGCACCGGGGAGCTGTTTTTT.

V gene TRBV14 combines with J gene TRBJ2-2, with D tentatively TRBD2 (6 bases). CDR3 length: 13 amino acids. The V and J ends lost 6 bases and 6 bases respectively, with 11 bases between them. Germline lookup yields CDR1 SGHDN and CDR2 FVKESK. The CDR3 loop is CASSPRLAGELFF. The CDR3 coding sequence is TGTGCCAGCAGTCCTAGACTAGCCGGGGAGCTGTTTTTT.

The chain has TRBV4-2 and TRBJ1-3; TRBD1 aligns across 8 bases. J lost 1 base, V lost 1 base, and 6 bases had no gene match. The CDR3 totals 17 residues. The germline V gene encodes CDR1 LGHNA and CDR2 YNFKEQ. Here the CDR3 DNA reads TGTGCCAGCAGCCAAGGTCTGGACAGGGTATCTGGAAACACCATATATTTT. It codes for CASSQGLDRVSGNTIYF.

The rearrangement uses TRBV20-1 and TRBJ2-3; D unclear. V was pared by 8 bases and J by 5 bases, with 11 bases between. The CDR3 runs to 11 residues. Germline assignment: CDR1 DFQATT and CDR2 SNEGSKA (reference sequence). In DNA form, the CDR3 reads TGCAGTCCCCTAGGTGGAGATACGCAGTATTTT. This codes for CSPLGGDTQYF.

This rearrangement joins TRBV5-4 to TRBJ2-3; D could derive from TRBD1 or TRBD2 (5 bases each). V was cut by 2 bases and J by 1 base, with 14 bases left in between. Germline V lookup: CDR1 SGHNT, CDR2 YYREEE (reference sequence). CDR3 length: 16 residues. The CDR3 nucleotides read TGTGCCAGCAGCTTCGCCCAGGGAGTTGGCACAGATACGCAGTATTTT. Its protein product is CASSFAQGVGTDTQYF.

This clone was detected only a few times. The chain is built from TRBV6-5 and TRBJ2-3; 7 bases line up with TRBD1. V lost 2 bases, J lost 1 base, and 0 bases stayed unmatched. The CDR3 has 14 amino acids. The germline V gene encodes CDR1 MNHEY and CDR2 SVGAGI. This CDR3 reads CASSYQGGTDTQYF. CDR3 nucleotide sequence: TGTGCCAGCAGTTACCAGGGGGGCACAGATACGCAGTATTTT.

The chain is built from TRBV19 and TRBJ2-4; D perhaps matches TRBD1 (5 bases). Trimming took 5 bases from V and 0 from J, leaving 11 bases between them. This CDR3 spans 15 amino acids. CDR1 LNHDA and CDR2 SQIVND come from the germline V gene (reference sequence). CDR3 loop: CASSDFDRAKNIQYF. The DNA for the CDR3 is TGTGCCAGTAGTGATTTCGACAGAGCCAAAAACATTCAGTACTTC.

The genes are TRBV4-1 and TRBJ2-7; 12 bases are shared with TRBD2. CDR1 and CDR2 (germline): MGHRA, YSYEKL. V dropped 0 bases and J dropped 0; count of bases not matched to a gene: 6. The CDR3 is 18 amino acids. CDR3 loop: CASSQDLRLAGDSYEQYF. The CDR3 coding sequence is TGCGCCAGCAGCCAAGATCTTAGACTAGCGGGGGACTCCTACGAGCAGTACTTC.

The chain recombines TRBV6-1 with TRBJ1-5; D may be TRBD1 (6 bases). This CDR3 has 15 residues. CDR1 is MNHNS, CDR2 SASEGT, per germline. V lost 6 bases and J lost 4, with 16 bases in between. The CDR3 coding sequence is TGTGCCAGCAGACCTAATACAGGGAGAAATCAGCCCCAGCATTTT. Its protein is CASRPNTGRNQPQHF.

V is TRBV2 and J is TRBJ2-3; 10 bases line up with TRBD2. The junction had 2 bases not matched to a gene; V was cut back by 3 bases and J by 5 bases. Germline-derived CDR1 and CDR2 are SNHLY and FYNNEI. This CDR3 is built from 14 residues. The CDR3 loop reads CASSEASGGDTQYF. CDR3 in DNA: TGTGCCAGCAGTGAGGCTAGCGGGGGAGATACGCAGTATTTT. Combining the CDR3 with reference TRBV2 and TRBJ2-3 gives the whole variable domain EPEVTQTPSHQVTQMGQEVILRCVPISNHLYFYWYRQILGQKVEFLVSFYNNEISEKSEIFDDQFSVERPDGSNFTLKIRSTKLEDSAMYFCASSEASGGDTQYFGPGTRLTVL.

CDR3: CASSLAQVTVSNEQFF. CDR3 nucleotides: TGTGCCAGCAGCTTAGCCCAAGTAACTGTCTCCAATGAGCAGTTCTTC. V usage is TRBV7-2 and J usage is TRBJ2-1; D gene unclear. Germline V gene lookup returns CDR1 SGHTA and CDR2 FQGNSA. The CDR3 has 16 residues. Trimming took 0 bases from V and 6 from J, leaving 15 bases between them.

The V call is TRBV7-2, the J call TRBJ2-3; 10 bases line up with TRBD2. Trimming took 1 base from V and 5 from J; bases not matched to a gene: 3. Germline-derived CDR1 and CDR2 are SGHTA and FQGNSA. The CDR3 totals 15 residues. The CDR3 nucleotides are TGTGCCAGCAGCTTAGAGGCTAGCGGGGGAGATACGCAGTATTTT. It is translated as CASSLEASGGDTQYF.

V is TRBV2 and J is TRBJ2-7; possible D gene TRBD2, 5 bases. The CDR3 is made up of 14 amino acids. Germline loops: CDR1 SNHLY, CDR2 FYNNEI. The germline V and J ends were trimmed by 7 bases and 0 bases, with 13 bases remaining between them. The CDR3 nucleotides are TGTGCCAGCAACTTGGAGGTGACCTCCTACGAGCAGTACTTC. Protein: CASNLEVTSYEQYF.